Presented here are 15 T cell receptor beta chains from one specimen sequenced in a study of cytomegalovirus exposure and HLA in healthy donors. 60 Vbeta and 13 Jbeta primers were used in PCR. Assay: immunoSEQ multiplex PCR; the TCRdb copy retains only in-frame clones and omits some. This sample yields some 150,000 clones, of which about 72% are seen a single time; approximately 1.3% belongs to the top ten. Sequencing was done on a sample of PBMCs. Every receptor here comes from a man aged 60 to 69 in good health and CMV-seronegative.

V and J are TRBV5-4 and TRBJ2-5; D remains unclear. This CDR3 comprises 13 residues. V gave up 0 bases and J gave up 5 bases, with 8 bases separating them. Germline values: CDR1 SGHNT, CDR2 YYREEE (reference sequence). The CDR3 loop is CASSLDPAETQYF. CDR3 DNA sequence: TGTGCCAGCAGCTTGGACCCCGCGGAGACCCAGTACTTC.

The genes are TRBV29-1 and TRBJ2-5; 7 bases are shared with TRBD2. The J call may be faulty, since TRBJ2-7 better matches the DNA end. CDR3 size: 13 residues. CDR1 SQVTM and CDR2 ANQGSEA come from the germline V gene. As DNA, the CDR3 is TGCAGCGTTCCCGGCGGGGGTTTTCTCGAGCAGTACTTC. This sequence encodes CSVPGGGFLEQYF.

This sequence joins TRBV5-1 and TRBJ2-7; D perhaps matches TRBD2 (6 bases). V was shortened by 4 bases and J by 4 bases, with 12 bases between the two germline ends. Germline CDR1 and CDR2: SGHRS and YFSETQ. The CDR3 sequence is 13 residues long. DNA of the CDR3: TGCGCCAGCAGCCCCAGGGCGGGGTACGAGCAGTACTTC. It encodes CASSPRAGYEQYF.

This clone appeared once. The chain couples TRBV27 to TRBJ2-5; 7 bases match TRBD1. The J call is uncertain, as TRBJ2-7 better fits the DNA end. Germline lookup yields CDR1 MNHEY and CDR2 SMNVEV (reference sequence). CDR3 size: 15 residues. CDR3 sequence: CASSLDGTASYEQYF. The CDR3 bases are TGTGCCAGCAGTTTGGACGGGACAGCCTCCTACGAGCAGTACTTC.

The rearrangement joins TRBV11-2 to TRBJ2-5, with a tentative D call TRBD2 (6 bases). The CDR3 runs to 14 residues. V was trimmed by 3 bases and J by 0 bases, leaving 8 bases between them. From germline, CDR1 is SGHAT and CDR2 FQNNGV. CDR3 amino acids: CASSFGTYQETQYF. The CDR3 DNA is TGTGCCAGCAGCTTTGGGACTTACCAAGAGACCCAGTACTTC.

In this sample, this clone turned up a few times. The chain employs TRBV29-1 and TRBJ2-3, with TRBD1 identical over 8 bases. This CDR3 has 15 residues. CDR1 is SQVTM, CDR2 ANQGSEA, per germline. V trimming: 0 bases; J trimming: 2 bases; junction bases outside the gene matches: 4. CDR3 loop: CSVEDWTGNTDTQYF. The DNA for the CDR3 is TGCAGCGTTGAAGATTGGACAGGGAACACAGATACGCAGTATTTT.

There are a few counts of this clone. CDR3 coding DNA: TGTGCCAGCAACCCTAGCCTTATGCCAAATGCGCAGTATTTT. Its translation: CASNPSLMPNAQYF. V gene TRBV7-8 combines with J gene TRBJ2-3; weak D call: TRBD2 (5 bases). V lost 7 bases, J lost 10 bases, and 21 bases lay in between. The CDR3 consists of 14 residues. Germline CDR1 is SGHVS and CDR2 is FQNEAQ.

In the case of this clone: Other nucleotide sequences in the sample specify the same CDR3. The V and J genes are TRBV15 and TRBJ2-7; 9 nucleotides agree with TRBD1. The CDR3 totals 16 residues. The germline V gene has CDR1 LNHNV and CDR2 YYDKDF (reference sequence). Losses at the gene ends were 0 bases for V and 3 bases for J; bases not matched to a gene: 6. For the CDR3, the DNA is TGTGCCACCAGCAGAGATTTACCGGGACAGGGCTACGAGCAGTACTTC. Translated, it gives CATSRDLPGQGYEQYF.

This chain connects TRBV7-2 to TRBJ2-3; no clear D gene. Germline V gene sequence: CDR1 SGHTA, CDR2 FQGNSA. The length of the CDR3 is 17 residues. V lost 1 base, J lost 0 bases, and 14 bases lay in between. CDR3 nucleotide sequence: TGTGCCAGCAGCTTAGTCTTAACTACCACTAGCACAGATACGCAGTATTTT. Translating it yields CASSLVLTTTSTDTQYF.

The sample holds a few counts of this clone. The chain combines TRBV5-5 with TRBJ2-2; a weak D match, TRBD2 (6 bases). Trimming shortened V by 3 bases and J by 0 bases, and 15 bases separated the two germline ends. The germline V gene has CDR1 SGHKS and CDR2 YYEKEE (reference sequence). The CDR3 is 17 residues long. CDR3 in amino acids: CASSSGLLNANTGELFF. In DNA form, the CDR3 reads TGTGCCAGCAGCTCGGGACTCCTGAACGCGAACACCGGGGAGCTGTTTTTT.

The rearrangement joins TRBV27 to TRBJ2-3; no clear D. V gave up 4 bases and J gave up 2 bases, with 7 bases separating them. CDR3 length: 13 amino acids. In germline, CDR1 is MNHEY, CDR2 SMNVEV (reference sequence). In nucleotides, the CDR3 is TGTGCCAGCAGTTCCACTAACACAGATACGCAGTATTTT. It specifies CASSSTNTDTQYF.

The chain recombines TRBV5-6 with TRBJ1-3, with D possibly being TRBD1 (5 bases). Germline CDR1 and CDR2: SGHDT and YYEEEE. This CDR3 has 17 amino acids. V lost 4 bases, J lost 0 bases, and 17 bases lay in between. The CDR3, as DNA: TGTGCCAGCAGCGGCGGGACTTCCCTGAGCTCTGGAAACACCATATATTTT. Its protein product is CASSGGTSLSSGNTIYF. The whole variable domain, filled in from reference TRBV5-6 and TRBJ1-3, reads DAGVTQSPTHLIKTRGQQVTLRCSPKSGHDTVSWYQQALGQGPQFIFQYYEEEERQRGNFPDRFSGHQFPNYSSELNVNALLLGDSALYLCASSGGTSLSSGNTIYFGEGSWLTVV.

The chain couples TRBV18 to TRBJ2-7, with D perhaps matching TRBD1 (5 bases). Trimming removed 4 bases from V and 4 bases from J, with 11 bases in between. The CDR3 covers 13 residues. Germline V CDR1 and CDR2: KGHSH, LQKENI. CDR3 DNA: TGTGCCAGCTCACTGGAGTACAGGTACGAGCAGTACTTC. Translated: CASSLEYRYEQYF.

This chain joins TRBV4-3 and TRBJ2-3; a possible D gene is TRBD2 (5 bases). Trimming shortened V by 4 bases and J by 0 bases, and 14 bases separated the two germline ends. The CDR3 runs to 16 residues. Germline CDR1 is LGHNA and CDR2 is YSLEER. The CDR3 reads CASSPRGAVSTDTQYF. CDR3 coding DNA: TGCGCCAGCAGCCCAAGAGGAGCGGTGAGCACAGATACGCAGTATTTT.

This clone appeared once. V and J are TRBV4-3 and TRBJ2-7; possible D gene TRBD2, 6 bases. CDR1 LGHNA and CDR2 YSLEER come from the germline V gene. V shed 1 base and J shed 2 bases, with 15 bases lying between them. CDR3 length equals 16 residues. As DNA, the CDR3 is TGCGCCAGCAGCCAAGGGCGGGGCGCGGCAACCTACGAGCAGTACTTC. It is translated as CASSQGRGAATYEQYF.